These 21 T cell receptor beta chains share one sample of origin, sequenced in a study of blood T cell repertoires in COVID-19. Produced via immunoSEQ multiplex PCR; TCRdb's table is partial and in-frame only. Found here are 90,000 to 100,000 clones, approximately 85% of them singletons; the top ten hold around 12%. The sample was peripheral blood. The receptor source for this set is a human donor in a cohort sampled during active COVID-19.

The chain couples TRBV25-1 to TRBJ2-7, with D possibly being TRBD2 (5 bases). Trimming stripped 1 base from V and 7 bases from J, with 17 bases between. CDR1 and CDR2 (germline): MGHDK, SYGVNS. CDR3 length: 15 amino acids. Here the CDR3 reads CASSELEGLPSEQYF. The CDR3 region has the DNA TGTGCCAGCAGTGAATTAGAGGGCCTCCCTTCTGAGCAGTACTTC.

The chain carries TRBV6-5 and TRBJ1-1; no firm D call. The CDR3 has 13 residues. Trimming cost V 7 bases and J 1 base, with 10 bases left between them. CDR1 MNHEY and CDR2 SVGAGI come from the germline V gene. CDR3 residues: CASKVGSNTEAFF. For the CDR3, the DNA is TGTGCCAGCAAAGTCGGTTCGAACACTGAAGCTTTCTTT.

This chain joins TRBV7-3 and TRBJ2-1; weak D call: TRBD2 (6 bases). V was clipped by 1 base and J by 4 bases, with 11 bases between them. The germline V gene has CDR1 SGHTA and CDR2 FQGTGA. The CDR3 extends over 15 amino acids. The CDR3 coding sequence is TGTGCCAGCAGCTTAAGGGACTCCCCTTACAATGAGCAGTTCTTC. Translation gives CASSLRDSPYNEQFF.

This clone has a single count. This chain uses TRBV5-6 with TRBJ2-7; the D gene is possibly TRBD2 (6 bases). V dropped 0 bases and J dropped 3 bases, with 16 bases sitting between them. Germline CDR1 is SGHDT and CDR2 is YYEEEE. The CDR3 length is 16 residues. The CDR3 coding sequence is TGTGCCAGCAGCTTGGCCATGGGAGTGGAGGGCTACGAGCAGTACTTC. It translates to CASSLAMGVEGYEQYF.

The rearrangement uses TRBV19 and TRBJ2-1; 10 bases fit TRBD2. The CDR3 covers 17 residues. CDR1 and CDR2 from the germline V gene are LNHDA and SQIVND (reference sequence). V dropped 0 bases and J dropped 6; count of bases not matched to a gene: 8. CDR3 nucleotides: TGTGCCAGTAGTATAGATGTCGAGCGGGGGGGGCTCAATGAGCAGTTCTTC. Translation gives CASSIDVERGGLNEQFF.

The CDR3 protein is CASSRLGTLVGANVLTF. The CDR3 coding sequence is TGTGCCAGCAGCCGCCTCGGGACACTCGTAGGGGCCAACGTCCTGACTTTC. This sequence joins TRBV28 and TRBJ2-6, with D possibly matching TRBD1 (6 bases). V lost 6 bases and J lost 4, with 19 bases in between. This CDR3 has 17 amino acids. In germline, CDR1 is MDHEN, CDR2 SYDVKM.

This clone was seen just once. The rearrangement uses TRBV19 and TRBJ1-2; 8 bases fit TRBD1. The germline V gene has CDR1 LNHDA and CDR2 SQIVND (reference sequence). With 4 bases clipped from V and 7 bases from J, the junction kept 5 bases outside the gene matches. This CDR3 region has 13 residues. The CDR3 bases are TGTGCCAGTAGTACGACAGGGGATGCTGGCTACACCTTC. Translation: CASSTTGDAGYTF.

The V call is TRBV9, the J call TRBJ1-6; 7 nucleotides align to TRBD1. The CDR3 runs 16 residues. Germline V gene lookup returns CDR1 SGDLS and CDR2 YYNGEE. V shed 3 bases and J 5 bases; nucleotides not matched to a gene: 8. For the CDR3, the DNA is TGTGCCAGCAGCGGCTACAGGGGCCCTAATAATTCACCCCTCCACTTT. Translating gives CASSGYRGPNNSPLHF.

This clone was seen only a few times. The chain joins TRBV7-9 to TRBJ1-2; 7 nucleotides line up with TRBD1. Germline lookup yields CDR1 SEHNR and CDR2 FQNEAQ (reference sequence). CDR3 length equals 17 residues. Trimming took 2 bases from V and 6 from J; bases not matched to a gene: 15. CDR3: CASSLMIYDRAGDGYTF. The CDR3 nucleotides read TGTGCCAGCAGCTTAATGATATATGACAGGGCAGGCGATGGCTACACCTTC.

CDR3 in amino acids: CASSYSQGSYEQYF. CDR3 coding DNA: TGTGCCAGCAGTTACTCTCAGGGTTCCTACGAGCAGTACTTC. The chain has TRBV6-2 or TRBV6-3 and TRBJ2-7, with a tentative D call TRBD1 (5 bases). CDR3 length: 14 residues. The germline gives CDR1 MNHEY, CDR2 SVGEGT. V was clipped by 0 bases and J by 1 base, with 7 bases between them.

This clone was seen more than once but under ten times. The rearrangement joins TRBV3-1 (or the pseudogene TRBV3-2) to TRBJ1-4; 7 bases map to TRBD1. Germline CDR1 reads LGHDT; CDR2 reads YNNKEL (reference sequence). This CDR3 region has 16 residues. Trimming at V came to 4 bases and at J to 8 bases, leaving 13 bases not matched to a gene. CDR3 bases: TGTGCCAGCAGCCTTTCGGGGCGACAGGGTGGGGAAAAACTGTTTTTT. It encodes CASSLSGRQGGEKLFF.

The chain has TRBV7-2 and TRBJ2-7; TRBD1 is a possible D gene (5 bases). Germline CDR1 is SGHTA and CDR2 is FQGNSA. The CDR3 length is 14 residues. The ends were cut back, 4 bases at V and 4 bases at J, with 14 bases in the middle. DNA for the CDR3: TGTGCCAGCAGCTCCGGACACTCAAGGTACGAGCAGTACTTC. Amino acid sequence: CASSSGHSRYEQYF.

This chain uses TRBV5-1 with TRBJ2-3, with 8 bases aligning to TRBD2. Trimming took 4 bases from V and 3 from J; bases not matched to a gene: 4. Germline V gives CDR1 SGHRS, CDR2 YFSETQ. This CDR3 has 14 residues. The CDR3 DNA reads TGCGCCAGCAGCCCGGGACTAGGGACAGATACGCAGTATTTT. Its translation: CASSPGLGTDTQYF.

J is TRBJ1-1 and V is TRBV10-3, with TRBD1 as a possible D gene (6 bases). Trimming removed 10 bases at V and 1 base at J, with 10 bases between. Germline CDR1 is ENHRY and CDR2 is SYGVKD. This CDR3 is 12 amino acids long. The CDR3 reads CANGQSNTEAFF. As DNA, the CDR3 is TGTGCCAACGGACAGTCGAACACTGAAGCTTTCTTT.

The chain recombines TRBV6-2 or TRBV6-3 with TRBJ1-3, with D possibly TRBD1 on 6 matching bases. V lost 5 bases and J lost 0, with 14 bases in between. Germline V gene lookup returns CDR1 MNHEY and CDR2 SVGEGT. The CDR3 loop spans 16 amino acids. The CDR3 DNA follows: TGTGCCAGCAGTCGGTGGACAGATTCCTCTGGAAACACCATATATTTT. It is translated as CASSRWTDSSGNTIYF.

The chain joins TRBV19 to TRBJ2-6; the D gene is possibly TRBD1 (6 bases). The V end was cut by 3 bases, the J end by 0 bases, with 15 bases between. Germline assignment: CDR1 LNHDA and CDR2 SQIVND (reference sequence). The length of the CDR3 is 18 residues. The CDR3 spells CASSIRGTFSSGANVLTF. CDR3 bases: TGTGCCAGTAGTATTCGTGGGACATTCAGCTCTGGGGCCAACGTCCTGACTTTC.

The chain couples TRBV3-1 (or the pseudogene TRBV3-2) to TRBJ1-5; D remains unclear. Germline loops: CDR1 LGHDT, CDR2 YNNKEL (reference sequence). Trimming removed 0 bases at V and 6 bases at J, with 6 bases between. The CDR3 sequence is 13 residues long. This CDR3 is CASSQDRGQPQHF. In DNA form, the CDR3 reads TGTGCCAGCAGCCAAGATCGGGGTCAGCCCCAGCATTTT.

This clone was recorded once. The J gene is TRBJ2-3, the V gene TRBV3-1 (or the pseudogene TRBV3-2); D unclear. V lost 1 base to trimming and J lost 14 bases, with 13 bases between them. CDR3 size: 12 residues. In germline, CDR1 is LGHDT, CDR2 YNNKEL (reference sequence). DNA for the CDR3: TGTGCCAGCAGCCAAGGGTCTAATAGAGGGTATTTT. Translating it yields CASSQGSNRGYF.

J is TRBJ1-2 and V is TRBV19; 9 nucleotides line up with TRBD1. This CDR3 is 14 amino acids long. Germline V gene sequence: CDR1 LNHDA, CDR2 SQIVND (reference sequence). V trimming: 0 bases; J trimming: 4 bases; junction bases outside the gene matches: 0. CDR3 DNA sequence: TGTGCCAGTAGTATAGAGGACAGGGGCTATGGCTACACCTTC. Translated: CASSIEDRGYGYTF.

This chain connects TRBV6-2 or TRBV6-3 to TRBJ1-2; TRBD1 aligns across 8 bases. CDR1 and CDR2 from the germline V gene are MNHEY and SVGEGT. This CDR3 is 13 amino acids long. The trim removed 5 bases at V and 7 bases at J, leaving 6 bases unmatched. For the CDR3, the DNA is TGTGCCAGCAGTCTCGACAGGGGAGCTGGCTACACCTTC. This codes for CASSLDRGAGYTF.

The chain employs TRBV3-1 (or the pseudogene TRBV3-2) and TRBJ2-5, with 13 bases identical to TRBD2. J was trimmed by 5 bases and V by 3 bases; bases with no gene match: 3. The length of the CDR3 is 15 residues. Germline CDR1 is LGHDT and CDR2 is YNNKEL (reference sequence). Here the CDR3 DNA reads TGTGCCAGCAGCCAGGGACTAGCGGGAATCGAGACCCAGTACTTC. Translated: CASSQGLAGIETQYF.